This T cell receptor beta chain is drawn from a study of shared clonotypes between healthy human individuals (dated by TCRdb to the early 2020s). Broadly, across the study: Three men and two women, aged 18 to 49 years, made up the cohort. For each donor, CD4 naive and CD4 memory were each given three plates, CD8 naive was given two plates, and CD8 memory was given one plate. To estimate repertoire size and how much clonotypes are shared between individuals, the study performed deep sequencing of blood TCR repertoires from 4 to 6 healthy adults. To increase sequencing depth and limit assay-specific biases, different laboratories used diverse techniques to prepare libraries and sequence TCR repertoires. Per donor, leukapheresis produced somewhere between about 0.9 and 9.5 billion PBMCs. Broad study findings and their caveats: When a handful of donors were compared, the shared fraction of clonotypes was roughly 4.8% for naive CD4, around 3.5% for naive CD8, 2% to 2.5% for memory CD4, and under 0.5% for memory CD8. The small number of donors limited the genetic and exposure-history diversity represented. Rarefaction of sorted-subset datasets indicated incomplete sequencing despite the large sequencing depth. Pairwise subsampling indicated that sequencing depth was expected to affect the degree of clonotype sharing among donors. Sampling was restricted to blood, and TCR repertoires in tissue are likely to differ from TCR repertoires in blood. Compared with non-shared clonotypes, the clonotypes found in all four sorted-subset donors had higher generation probabilities. Naive subsets generally had larger estimated clonotype richness than memory subsets.

Of note for this clone: Its recognized antigen is unknown. Base qualities are not provided; no much larger clone lies one nucleotide away.

The donors were healthy, HIV-negative adults with no recently reported acute infections or vaccinations. Every donor was a Caucasian adult residing in Nashville, Tennessee, USA. CD8 memory samples were composed of magnetically selected CD45RO+ cells combined with CCR7-negative CD45RA+ effector memory (TemRA) cells. Blood was obtained by leukapheresis, after which PBMCs were separated by Ficoll-Histopaque density gradient centrifugation and cryopreserved in liquid nitrogen vapor phase. Purity and quantity of every magnetically sorted T cell population were checked by analytical flow cytometry. From each sorted fraction, genomic DNA was isolated and quantified by UV absorbance on a Nanodrop 2000c. TCR CDR3 regions were amplified from genomic DNA by multiplex PCR using the deep immunoSEQ assay. Extracted genomic DNA from each cell subset was distributed evenly across all wells of several immunoSEQ 96-well plates, and each plate was treated as a replicate. Each replicate PCR for sorted subsets received about 200 ng genomic DNA, equal to roughly 29,000 T cell genomes. The purified libraries were quantified using a Qubit 3.0 fluorometer, sized with a Bioanalyzer 2100, and then quantified again using the KAPA Library Quantification kit. A separate single-read 150-cycle Illumina NextSeq 550 flow cell was used to sequence each immunoSEQ 96-well plate. Per the source publication's procedure: Because the immunoSEQ output included only junctional sequences and no quality scores, the filtering could not be the same as the filtering used for full-length reads. Sequences were annotated with PyIR, a Python wrapper for IgBLAST v1.9, using IMGT germline references to assign V/J genes and CDR3. Reads were removed for weak V/J assignments (E-value above 1e-6), missing CDR3, stop codons, out-of-frame junctions, or ambiguous translated residues. A V3J clonotype was defined by an identical inferred V gene, J gene, and CDR3 amino acid sequence. Percentage overlap between repertoires was calculated by dividing the number of shared unique clonotypes by the size of the smaller repertoire. RTK rarefaction, the Chao1 estimator, and Recon v2.1 estimates of unobserved clonotypes were used to assess repertoire richness. Generation probabilities for all TCRbeta clonotypes obtained by the gDNA method from four donors were computed using OLGA. TCRdb provides this immuneACCESS table in a form limited to in-frame rearrangements. Some clones are lacking; in checked studies, under half of them reflect an unresolved V gene, and why the rest are absent is not known. V and J calls and clone size are given by that table; D and trimming were obtained from the DNA. A total of roughly 660,000 clones appear in this sample, 80% to 95% of them only once. Of the sample, more than 30% falls within the top ten clones.

The CDR3 runs 16 amino acids, cysteine and phenylalanine included. Here the CDR3 DNA is all that survives: 48 bases in frame from base 1. The sequencing sample was made of memory CD8+ T cells from PBMCs. The cell subset or site label here, explained by the study, means: CD45RO+ cells pooled with CCR7-negative TemRA cells. Rearrangement joined TRBV21-1 to TRBJ2-3; the table's D call, TRBD2, has no DNA check behind it. TRBV21-1 has pseudogene status. The sequence derives from a man younger than 35 in good health. Some clones in this sample may be carry-over from other donors' samples. The DNA sequence is as follows: TGTGCCAGCAGCAAAGCGCGATGCGGGGACACAGATACGCAGTATTTT. Its translation is CASSKARCGDTDTQYF.